This T cell receptor beta chain was obtained from a study of shared clonotypes between healthy human individuals. On the study more broadly: The study enrolled a couple of women and a few men aged 18 to 49.

Measured with immunoSEQ multiplex PCR; TCRdb has only the in-frame clones, and not every one. The data hold 550,000 to 850,000 clones, with less than 85% observed a single time. Subsets obtained from CD4+ cells comprised CD45RA+ naive and CD45RA-negative memory cells. Germline V lookup: CDR1 ENHRY, CDR2 SYGVKD. V lost 10 bases and J lost 2; bases outside the gene matches: 8. The CDR3 is made up of 14 amino acids. Sequencing was performed on memory CD4+ T cells sorted from blood. As for subset: CD45RA-negative fraction. The receptor was derived from a woman aged 25 to 39 in good health. This sequence joins TRBV10-3 and TRBJ2-3; 8 bases are shared with TRBD1. The CDR3 loop reads CASDAGGPTDTQYF. The CDR3 nucleotides read TGTGCCAGCGACGCAGGGGGCCCCACAGATACGCAGTATTTT.